This T cell receptor beta chain was retrieved from a study of shared clonotypes between healthy human individuals. Germline V CDR1 and CDR2: SGHTA, FQGNSA. Trimming stripped 5 bases from V and 0 bases from J, with 8 bases between. CDR3 length: 14 amino acids. In unsorted samples, genomic DNA was obtained using around 100 million PBMCs. Sequencing was at deep level. Using ten immunoSEQ deep assay plates, investigators sequenced unsorted PBMC DNA. Using immunoSEQ multiplex PCR, the repertoire was profiled, and TCRdb retains in-frame clones only, with some absent. Here the sample spans fewer than 700,000 clones, about 80% being singletons.

This clonotype was sampled from a middle-aged woman in good health. Some clones in this sample may be carry-over from other donors' samples. The J gene is TRBJ1-3, the V gene TRBV7-2; D is ambiguous. Source material: PBMCs. This chain's CDR3 is CASSLRTSGNTIYF. CDR3 coding DNA: TGTGCCAGCAGCCTAAGGACCTCTGGAAACACCATATATTTT. Full variable domain (outside the CDR3, taken from reference TRBV7-2 and TRBJ1-3): GAGVSQSPSNKVTEKGKDVELRCDPISGHTALYWYRQSLGQGLEFLIYFQGNSAPDKSGLPSDRFSAERTGGSVSTLTIQRTQQEDSAVYLCASSLRTSGNTIYFGEGSWLTVV.